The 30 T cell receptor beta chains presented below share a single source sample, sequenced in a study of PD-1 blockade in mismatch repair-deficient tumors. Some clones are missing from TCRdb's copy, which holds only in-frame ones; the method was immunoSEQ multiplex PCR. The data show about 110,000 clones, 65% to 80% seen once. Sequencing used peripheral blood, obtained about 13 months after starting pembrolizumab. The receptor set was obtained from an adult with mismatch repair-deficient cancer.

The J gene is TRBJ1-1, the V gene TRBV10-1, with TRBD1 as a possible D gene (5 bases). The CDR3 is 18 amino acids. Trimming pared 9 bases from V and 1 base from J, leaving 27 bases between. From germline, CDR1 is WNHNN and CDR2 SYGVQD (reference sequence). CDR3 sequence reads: CARAELGPSPSANTEAFF. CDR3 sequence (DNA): TGCGCCAGAGCCGAACTGGGACCGAGCCCTTCTGCGAACACTGAAGCTTTCTTT.

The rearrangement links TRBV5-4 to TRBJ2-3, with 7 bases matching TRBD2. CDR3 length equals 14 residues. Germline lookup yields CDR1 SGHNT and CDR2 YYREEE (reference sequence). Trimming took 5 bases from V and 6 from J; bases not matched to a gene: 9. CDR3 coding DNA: TGTGCCAGCAGTTCCGGGACTAATCGGGATACGCAGTATTTT. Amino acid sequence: CASSSGTNRDTQYF.

DNA of the CDR3: TGTGCCAGCAGTTCCCGGACAGGGGGTTATGGCTACACCTTC. This sequence encodes CASSSRTGGYGYTF. The rearrangement joins TRBV6-6 to TRBJ1-2; 10 bases map to TRBD1. J lost 5 bases, V lost 4 bases, and 4 bases had no gene match. This CDR3 spans 14 amino acids. Germline V CDR1 and CDR2: MNHNY, SVGAGI (reference sequence).

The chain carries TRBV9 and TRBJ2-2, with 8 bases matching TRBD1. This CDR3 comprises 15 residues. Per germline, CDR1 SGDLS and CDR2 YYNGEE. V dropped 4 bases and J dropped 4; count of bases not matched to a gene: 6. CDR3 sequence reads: CASSPLQGATGELFF. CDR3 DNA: TGTGCCAGCAGCCCTTTGCAGGGGGCCACCGGGGAGCTGTTTTTT.

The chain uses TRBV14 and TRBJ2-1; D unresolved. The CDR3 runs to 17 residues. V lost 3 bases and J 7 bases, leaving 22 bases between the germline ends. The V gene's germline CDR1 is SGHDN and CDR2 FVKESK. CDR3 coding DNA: TGTGCCAGCAGCCAGACCGGATTTGGGATCGTGGGTAATGAGCAGTTCTTC. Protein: CASSQTGFGIVGNEQFF.

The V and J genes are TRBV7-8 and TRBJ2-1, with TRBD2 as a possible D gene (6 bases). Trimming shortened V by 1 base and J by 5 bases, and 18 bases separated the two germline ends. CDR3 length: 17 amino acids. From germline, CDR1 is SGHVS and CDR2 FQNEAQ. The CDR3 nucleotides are TGTGCCAGCAGCTTAGGGAACACAGGAGGGGTTGACAATGAGCAGTTCTTC. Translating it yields CASSLGNTGGVDNEQFF.

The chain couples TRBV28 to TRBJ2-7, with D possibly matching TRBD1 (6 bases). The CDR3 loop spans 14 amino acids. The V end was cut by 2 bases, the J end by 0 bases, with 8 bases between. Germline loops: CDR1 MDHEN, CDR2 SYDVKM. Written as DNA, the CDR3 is TGTGCCAGCAGTTTAGGGACACGCTCCTACGAGCAGTACTTC. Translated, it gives CASSLGTRSYEQYF.

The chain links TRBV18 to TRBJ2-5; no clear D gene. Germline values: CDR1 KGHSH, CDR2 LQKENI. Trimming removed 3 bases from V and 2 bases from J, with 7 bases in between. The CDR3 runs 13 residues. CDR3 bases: TGTGCCAGCTCACCTACTGGACAAGAGACCCAGTACTTC. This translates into CASSPTGQETQYF.

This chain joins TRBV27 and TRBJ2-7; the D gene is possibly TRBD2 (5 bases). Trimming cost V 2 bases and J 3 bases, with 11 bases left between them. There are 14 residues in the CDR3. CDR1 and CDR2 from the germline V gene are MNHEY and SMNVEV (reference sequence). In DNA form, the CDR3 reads TGTGCCAGCAGTTTACTGGGGAGAAACTACGAGCAGTACTTC. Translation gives CASSLLGRNYEQYF.

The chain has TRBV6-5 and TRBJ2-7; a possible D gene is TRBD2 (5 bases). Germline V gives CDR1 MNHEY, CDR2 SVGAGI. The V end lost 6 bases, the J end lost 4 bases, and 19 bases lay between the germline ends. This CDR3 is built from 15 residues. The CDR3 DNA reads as TGTGCCAGCAGACACAGACCGGACTCAGATTACGAGCAGTACTTC. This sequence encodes CASRHRPDSDYEQYF.

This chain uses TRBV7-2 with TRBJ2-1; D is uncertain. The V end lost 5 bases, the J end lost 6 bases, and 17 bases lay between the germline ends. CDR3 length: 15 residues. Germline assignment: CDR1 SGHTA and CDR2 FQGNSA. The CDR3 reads CASSPHPGLANEQFF. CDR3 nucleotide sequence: TGTGCCAGCAGCCCGCATCCCGGGCTGGCCAATGAGCAGTTCTTC.

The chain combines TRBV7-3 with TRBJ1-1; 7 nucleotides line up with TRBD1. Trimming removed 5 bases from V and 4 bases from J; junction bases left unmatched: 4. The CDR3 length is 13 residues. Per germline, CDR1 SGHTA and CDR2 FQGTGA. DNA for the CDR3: TGTGCCAGCAGCCAGACAGGGAGCACTGAAGCTTTCTTT. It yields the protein CASSQTGSTEAFF.

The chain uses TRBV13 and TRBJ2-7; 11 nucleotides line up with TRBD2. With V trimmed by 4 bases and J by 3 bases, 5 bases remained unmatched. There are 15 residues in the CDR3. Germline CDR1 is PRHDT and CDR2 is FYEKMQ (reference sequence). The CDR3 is CASSSNSGRGYEQYF. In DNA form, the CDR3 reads TGTGCCAGCAGCTCAAATAGCGGGAGGGGCTACGAGCAGTACTTC.

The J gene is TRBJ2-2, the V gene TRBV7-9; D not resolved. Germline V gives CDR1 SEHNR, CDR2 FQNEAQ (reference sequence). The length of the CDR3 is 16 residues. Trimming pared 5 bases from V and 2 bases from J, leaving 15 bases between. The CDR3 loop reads CASSPRSIPNTGELFF. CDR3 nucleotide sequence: TGTGCCAGCAGCCCGCGATCGATACCTAACACCGGGGAGCTGTTTTTT.

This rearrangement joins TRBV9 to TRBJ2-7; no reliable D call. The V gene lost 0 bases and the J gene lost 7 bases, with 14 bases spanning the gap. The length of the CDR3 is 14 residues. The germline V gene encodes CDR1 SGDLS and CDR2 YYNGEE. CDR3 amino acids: CASSVGQERSEQYF. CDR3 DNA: TGTGCCAGCAGCGTAGGCCAGGAGAGGAGTGAGCAGTACTTC.

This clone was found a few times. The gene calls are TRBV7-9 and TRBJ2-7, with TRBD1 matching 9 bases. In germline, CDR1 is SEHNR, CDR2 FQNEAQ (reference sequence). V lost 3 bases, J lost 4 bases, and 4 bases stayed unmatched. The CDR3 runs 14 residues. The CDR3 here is CASSFGTGFYEQYF. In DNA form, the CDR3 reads TGTGCCAGCAGCTTCGGGACAGGGTTTTACGAGCAGTACTTC. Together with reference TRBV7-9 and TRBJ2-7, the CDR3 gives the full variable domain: DTGVSQNPRHKITKRGQNVTFRCDPISEHNRLYWYRQTLGQGPEFLTYFQNEAQLEKSRLLSDRFSAERPKGSFSTLEIQRTEQGDSAMYLCASSFGTGFYEQYFGPGTRLTVT.

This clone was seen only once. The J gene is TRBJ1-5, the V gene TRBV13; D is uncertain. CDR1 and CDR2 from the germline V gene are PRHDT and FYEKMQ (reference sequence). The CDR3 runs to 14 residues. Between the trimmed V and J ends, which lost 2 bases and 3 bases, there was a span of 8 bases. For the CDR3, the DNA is TGTGCCAGCAGCTTATTGGGTGCCAATCAGCCCCAGCATTTT. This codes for CASSLLGANQPQHF.

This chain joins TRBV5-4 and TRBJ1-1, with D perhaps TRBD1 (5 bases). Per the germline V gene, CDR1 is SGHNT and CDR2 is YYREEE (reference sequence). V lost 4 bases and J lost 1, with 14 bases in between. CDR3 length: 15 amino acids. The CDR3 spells CASSDGGFGNTEAFF. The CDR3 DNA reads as TGTGCCAGCAGCGACGGGGGGTTTGGGAACACTGAAGCTTTCTTT.

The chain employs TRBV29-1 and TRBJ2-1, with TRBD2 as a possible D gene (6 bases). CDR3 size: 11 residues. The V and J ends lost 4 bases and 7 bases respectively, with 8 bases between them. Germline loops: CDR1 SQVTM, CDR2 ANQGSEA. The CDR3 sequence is CSVVRDNEQFF. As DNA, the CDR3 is TGCAGCGTTGTGCGGGATAATGAGCAGTTCTTC.

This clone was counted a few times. CDR3 nucleotides: TGCGCCAGCAGCTTGGAGAAAAGGATGTTCTGGTACAATGAGCAGTTCTTC. Its protein is CASSLEKRMFWYNEQFF. V is TRBV5-1 and J is TRBJ2-1; no clear D. The CDR3 totals 17 residues. V dropped 0 bases and J dropped 4 bases, with 17 bases sitting between them. From germline, CDR1 is SGHRS and CDR2 YFSETQ.

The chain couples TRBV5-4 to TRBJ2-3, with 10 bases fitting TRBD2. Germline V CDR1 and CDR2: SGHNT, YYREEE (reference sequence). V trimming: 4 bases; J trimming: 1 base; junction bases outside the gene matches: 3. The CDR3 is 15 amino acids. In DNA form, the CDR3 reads TGTGCCAGCAGCGTAGGACTAGCGGGCACAGATACGCAGTATTTT. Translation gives CASSVGLAGTDTQYF.

The CDR3 DNA follows: TGTGCCAGCAGCGATCGGACAGTTAACACCGGGGAGCTGTTTTTT. This encodes CASSDRTVNTGELFF. V gene TRBV13 combines with J gene TRBJ2-2, with D perhaps matching TRBD1 (6 bases). Trimming cost V 5 bases and J 2 bases, with 12 bases left between them. The CDR3 totals 15 residues. Germline V gives CDR1 PRHDT, CDR2 FYEKMQ (reference sequence).

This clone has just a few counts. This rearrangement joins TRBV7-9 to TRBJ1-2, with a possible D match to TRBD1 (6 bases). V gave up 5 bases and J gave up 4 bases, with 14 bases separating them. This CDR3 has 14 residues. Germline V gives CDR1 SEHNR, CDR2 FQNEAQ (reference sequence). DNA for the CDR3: TGTGCCAGCAGCGCGGGACATGTTTCCTATGGCTACACCTTC. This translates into CASSAGHVSYGYTF.

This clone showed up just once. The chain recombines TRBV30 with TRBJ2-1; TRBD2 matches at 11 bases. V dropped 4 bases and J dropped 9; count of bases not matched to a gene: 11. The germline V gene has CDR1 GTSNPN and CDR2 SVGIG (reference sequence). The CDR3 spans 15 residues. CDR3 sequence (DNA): TGTGCCTGGAACCCCAGGCTAGCGGGAGGAAGTGAGCAGTTCTTC. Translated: CAWNPRLAGGSEQFF.

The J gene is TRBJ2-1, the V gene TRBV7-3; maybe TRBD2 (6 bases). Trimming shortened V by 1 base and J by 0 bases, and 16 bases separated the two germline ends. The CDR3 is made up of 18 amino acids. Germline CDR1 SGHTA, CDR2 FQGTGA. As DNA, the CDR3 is TGTGCCAGCAGCTTAAAAGCGGGCCACATCAGCTCCTACAATGAGCAGTTCTTC. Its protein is CASSLKAGHISSYNEQFF.

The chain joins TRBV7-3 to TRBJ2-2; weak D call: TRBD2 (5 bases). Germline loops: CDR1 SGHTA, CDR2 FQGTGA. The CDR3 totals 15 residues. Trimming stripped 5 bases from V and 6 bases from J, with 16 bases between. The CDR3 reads CASSPTRRLAGELFF. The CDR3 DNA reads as TGTGCCAGCAGCCCTACCAGGAGGCTGGCCGGGGAGCTGTTTTTT.

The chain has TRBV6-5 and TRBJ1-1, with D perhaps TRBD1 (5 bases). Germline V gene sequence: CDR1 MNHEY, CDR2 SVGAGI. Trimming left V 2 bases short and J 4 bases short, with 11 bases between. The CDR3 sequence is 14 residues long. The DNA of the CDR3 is TGTGCCAGCAGTTACAAGTTTGGGGGCACTGAAGCTTTCTTT. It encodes CASSYKFGGTEAFF.

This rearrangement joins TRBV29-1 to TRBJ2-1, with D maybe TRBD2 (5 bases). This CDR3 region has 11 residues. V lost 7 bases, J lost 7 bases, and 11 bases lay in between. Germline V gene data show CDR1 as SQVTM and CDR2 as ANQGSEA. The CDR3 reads CSEEVGNEQFF. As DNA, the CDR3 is TGCAGCGAGGAGGTGGGTAATGAGCAGTTCTTC.

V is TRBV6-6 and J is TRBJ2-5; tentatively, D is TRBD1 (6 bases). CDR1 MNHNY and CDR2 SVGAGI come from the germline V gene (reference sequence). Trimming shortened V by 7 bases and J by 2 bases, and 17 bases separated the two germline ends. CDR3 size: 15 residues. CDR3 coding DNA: TGTGCCAGCACCTTACGGCAACAGGGACAAGAGACCCAGTACTTC. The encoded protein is CASTLRQQGQETQYF.

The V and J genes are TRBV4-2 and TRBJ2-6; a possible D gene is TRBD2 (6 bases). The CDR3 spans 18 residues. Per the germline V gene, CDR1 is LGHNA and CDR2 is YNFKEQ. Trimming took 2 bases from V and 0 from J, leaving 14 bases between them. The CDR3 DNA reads TGTGCCAGCAGCCAATCGGGGGAAGGGGTCTCTGGGGCCAACGTCCTGACTTTC. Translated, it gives CASSQSGEGVSGANVLTF.